These 28 T cell receptor beta chains originate from one sample sequenced in a study of T cell responses to AZD1222 COVID-19 vaccine. Assay: immunoSEQ multiplex PCR; the TCRdb copy retains only in-frame clones and omits some. The sample lists roughly 170,000 clones, around 94% occurring once. Material: peripheral blood, obtained 28 days after the second AZD1222 dose. Receptors originate from an adult who received the AZD1222 COVID-19 vaccine.

This rearrangement joins TRBV7-9 to TRBJ1-1, with TRBD1 identical over 10 bases. V dropped 4 bases and J dropped 4; count of bases not matched to a gene: 6. The CDR3 loop spans 15 amino acids. Germline CDR1 reads SEHNR; CDR2 reads FQNEAQ (reference sequence). The CDR3 nucleotides read TGTGCCAGCAGCTCCCGGGACAGGGGATTCACTGAAGCTTTCTTT. Translation: CASSSRDRGFTEAFF.

This chain joins TRBV19 and TRBJ1-3, with 7 bases identical to TRBD1. Germline lookup yields CDR1 LNHDA and CDR2 SQIVND (reference sequence). The V gene end was trimmed by 3 bases and the J gene end by 4 bases; junction bases not matched to a gene: 0. The CDR3 is made up of 13 amino acids. CDR3 sequence: CASSMDRGNTIYF. The DNA of the CDR3 is TGTGCCAGTAGTATGGACAGGGGAAACACCATATATTTT.

J is TRBJ1-1 and V is TRBV10-2, with 7 bases lining up with TRBD1. Germline lookup yields CDR1 WSHSY and CDR2 SAAADI. This CDR3 spans 15 amino acids. The junction had 5 bases not matched to a gene; V was cut back by 3 bases and J by 1 base. CDR3 coding DNA: TGCGCCAGCAGTGATGGCCGACAGGGGAACACTGAAGCTTTCTTT. Its translation is CASSDGRQGNTEAFF.

The rearrangement joins TRBV6-2 or TRBV6-3 to TRBJ1-5; D is possibly TRBD1 (6 bases). The CDR3 length is 12 residues. V lost 5 bases and J 6 bases, leaving 8 bases between the germline ends. Germline V gene data show CDR1 as MNHEY and CDR2 as SVGEGT. CDR3 sequence: CASSIQGQPQHF. CDR3 nucleotides: TGTGCCAGCAGTATACAGGGTCAGCCCCAGCATTTT.

This clone was recorded only once. The J gene is TRBJ2-7, the V gene TRBV20-1; possibly TRBD2 for D (6 bases). This CDR3 has 11 amino acids. In germline, CDR1 is DFQATT, CDR2 SNEGSKA (reference sequence). Trimming left V 7 bases short and J 0 bases short, with 7 bases between. CDR3 in amino acids: CSVGGSYEQYF. CDR3 DNA: TGCAGTGTCGGGGGCTCCTACGAGCAGTACTTC.

This rearrangement joins TRBV11-2 to TRBJ2-5, with unresolved D. Germline V gene sequence: CDR1 SGHAT, CDR2 FQNNGV. This CDR3 spans 12 amino acids. V dropped 5 bases and J dropped 4 bases, with 8 bases sitting between them. In nucleotides, the CDR3 is TGTGCCAGCAGCCCCATAAGAGAGACCCAGTACTTC. Translated, it gives CASSPIRETQYF. Together with reference TRBV11-2 and TRBJ2-5, the CDR3 gives the full variable domain: EAGVAQSPRYKIIEKRQSVAFWCNPISGHATLYWYQQILGQGPKLLIQFQNNGVVDDSQLPKDRFSAERLKGVDSTLKIQPAKLEDSAVYLCASSPIRETQYFGPGTRLLVL.

The genes are TRBV5-4 and TRBJ1-1; D perhaps matches TRBD1 (5 bases). The CDR3 runs 13 residues. With 1 base removed from V and 7 bases from J, the gap between germline ends came to 11 bases. In germline, CDR1 is SGHNT, CDR2 YYREEE (reference sequence). CDR3 DNA: TGTGCCAGCAGCTTGAGCCGGGACGGTGAAGCTTTCTTT. It yields the protein CASSLSRDGEAFF.

The chain combines TRBV6-6 with TRBJ1-3, with 9 bases matching TRBD1. Germline CDR1 and CDR2: MNHNY and SVGAGI (reference sequence). The CDR3 length is 18 residues. Losses at the gene ends were 6 bases for V and 1 base for J; bases not matched to a gene: 13. The CDR3 loop is CASSRGLTGQGSGNTIYF. In DNA form, the CDR3 reads TGTGCCAGCAGCCGAGGATTAACGGGACAGGGATCTGGAAACACCATATATTTT.

V is TRBV27 and J is TRBJ2-7, with a possible D match to TRBD1 (6 bases). Trimming removed 6 bases from V and 5 bases from J, with 14 bases in between. Germline CDR1 is MNHEY and CDR2 is SMNVEV (reference sequence). CDR3 length: 13 amino acids. CDR3 residues: CASRLHRDDEQYF. The CDR3 region has the DNA TGTGCCAGCAGACTACACAGGGATGACGAGCAGTACTTC.

The chain combines TRBV24-1 with TRBJ2-2; D possibly corresponds to TRBD2 (6 bases). Trimming shortened V by 4 bases and J by 1 base, and 12 bases separated the two germline ends. This CDR3 contains 16 residues. Germline V lookup: CDR1 KGHDR, CDR2 SFDVKD. Written as DNA, the CDR3 is TGTGCCACCAGTGACTCCCGCGGGGAGAACACCGGGGAGCTGTTTTTT. This encodes CATSDSRGENTGELFF.

This clone has just a few counts. The chain links TRBV7-9 to TRBJ1-2, with D possibly matching TRBD1 (5 bases). The CDR3 spans 14 residues. Trimming took 5 bases from V and 3 from J, leaving 13 bases between them. CDR1 is SEHNR, CDR2 FQNEAQ, per germline (reference sequence). The CDR3 reads CASSRRQGDYGYTF. DNA for the CDR3: TGTGCCAGCAGCCGGCGGCAGGGCGACTATGGCTACACCTTC.

The chain uses TRBV6-2 or TRBV6-3 and TRBJ2-1, with D perhaps given as TRBD1 or TRBD2 (5 bases each). Trimming removed 2 bases at V and 0 bases at J, with 8 bases between. The CDR3 has 15 amino acids. Looked up from germline, CDR1 is MNHEY and CDR2 is SVGEGT. In DNA form, the CDR3 reads TGTGCCAGCAGTTACAAGGGGAGCTCCTACAATGAGCAGTTCTTC. Its protein product is CASSYKGSSYNEQFF.

This chain uses TRBV19 with TRBJ1-5; D remains ambiguous. V was trimmed by 2 bases and J by 9 bases, leaving 8 bases between them. Germline values: CDR1 LNHDA, CDR2 SQIVND (reference sequence). The length of the CDR3 is 12 residues. DNA of the CDR3: TGTGCCAGTAGTATACAGGCCGGGCCCCAGCATTTT. Protein product: CASSIQAGPQHF.

V usage is TRBV5-8 and J usage is TRBJ2-1; 7 positions agree with TRBD1. Germline V gives CDR1 SGHTS, CDR2 YDEGEE. This CDR3 is built from 15 residues. The V segment lost 3 bases and the J segment 0 bases; nucleotides outside the gene matches: 3. The CDR3: CASSSGQHSYNEQFF. In nucleotides, the CDR3 is TGTGCCAGCAGCTCGGGACAGCACTCCTACAATGAGCAGTTCTTC.

This clone has only a few counts. V is TRBV18 and J is TRBJ2-2; D not certain. Deletions cut 2 bases from V and 3 bases from J, with 4 bases between. Germline loops: CDR1 KGHSH, CDR2 LQKENI. This CDR3 region has 13 residues. CDR3 amino acids: CASSPGYTGELFF. CDR3 nucleotide sequence: TGTGCCAGCTCACCAGGGTACACCGGGGAGCTGTTTTTT.

The rearrangement uses TRBV19 and TRBJ1-1; TRBD1 matches 8 bases. V gave up 7 bases and J gave up 0 bases; unmatched junction bases: 16. The germline V gene has CDR1 LNHDA and CDR2 SQIVND (reference sequence). This CDR3 has 18 amino acids. CDR3 in DNA: TGTGCCAGTAAGGTTGGATCTGATACAGGGGGACTGAACACTGAAGCTTTCTTT. It translates to CASKVGSDTGGLNTEAFF.

A few counts support this clone. This sequence joins TRBV6-1 and TRBJ2-1; 11 positions agree with TRBD2. The V gene end was trimmed by 0 bases and the J gene end by 6 bases; junction bases not matched to a gene: 1. The germline V gene encodes CDR1 MNHNS and CDR2 SASEGT. This CDR3 has 15 amino acids. The CDR3 bases are TGTGCCAGCAGTGAAGCTAGCGGGGGGGCCAATGAGCAGTTCTTC. It encodes CASSEASGGANEQFF.

This chain joins TRBV28 and TRBJ1-1; TRBD1 is a possible D gene (6 bases). Germline V gene sequence: CDR1 MDHEN, CDR2 SYDVKM. The CDR3 is 17 amino acids. V gave up 3 bases and J gave up 0 bases, with 17 bases separating them. The CDR3 DNA is TGTGCCAGCAGTTTTGACCGCTGGGGGGCGGTGAACACTGAAGCTTTCTTT. Encoded protein: CASSFDRWGAVNTEAFF.

This chain uses TRBV7-9 with TRBJ1-2; tentative D call: TRBD1 (5 bases). CDR1 is SEHNR, CDR2 FQNEAQ, per germline (reference sequence). The CDR3 loop spans 12 amino acids. V was cut by 10 bases and J by 8 bases, with 17 bases left in between. CDR3 DNA: TGTGCCACCGCCTTGGGGGTGGGAGGCTACACCTTC. It codes for CATALGVGGYTF.

The chain recombines TRBV29-1 with TRBJ1-2; D gene ambiguous. Trimming took 4 bases from V and 8 from J, leaving 11 bases between them. This CDR3 spans 11 amino acids. Germline CDR1 SQVTM, CDR2 ANQGSEA. The CDR3 loop is CSVAGPFGYTF. The DNA of the CDR3 is TGCAGCGTTGCCGGGCCTTTCGGCTACACCTTC. Looking up the rest from reference TRBV29-1 and TRBJ1-2 gives the full variable domain: SAVISQKPSRDICQRGTSLTIQCQVDSQVTMMFWYRQQPGQSLTLIATANQGSEATYESGFVIDKFPISRPNLTFSTLTVSNMSPEDSSIYLCSVAGPFGYTFGSGTRLTVV.

The genes are TRBV28 and TRBJ1-2; 9 bases match TRBD1. This CDR3 is 14 amino acids long. Germline V CDR1 and CDR2: MDHEN, SYDVKM. The V segment lost 3 bases and the J segment 5 bases; nucleotides outside the gene matches: 4. The CDR3, as DNA: TGTGCCAGCAGTTTCCGTGGGACAGGGTATGGCTACACCTTC. Its translation is CASSFRGTGYGYTF.

The chain recombines TRBV2 with TRBJ1-3; D not resolved. The germline V gene encodes CDR1 SNHLY and CDR2 FYNNEI. Trimming shortened V by 5 bases and J by 0 bases, and 8 bases separated the two germline ends. The CDR3 extends over 14 amino acids. The CDR3 reads CASSYEYSGNTIYF. The DNA for the CDR3 is TGTGCCAGCAGTTACGAGTACTCTGGAAACACCATATATTTT.

This clone was seen once. The chain joins TRBV18 to TRBJ1-5; possibly TRBD1 for D (6 bases). CDR1 is KGHSH and CDR2 is LQKENI in the germline V gene. V lost 0 bases and J 5 bases, leaving 14 bases between the germline ends. The CDR3 sequence is 16 residues long. The CDR3 bases are TGTGCCAGCTCACCACCGAGCGGGGGGCAAGATCAGCCCCAGCATTTT. It translates to CASSPPSGGQDQPQHF.

The chain couples TRBV7-9 to TRBJ1-6; D is uncertain. V lost 9 bases and J lost 1, with 10 bases in between. The CDR3 covers 14 residues. The germline V gene has CDR1 SEHNR and CDR2 FQNEAQ (reference sequence). The CDR3 loop is CASTVASYNSPLHF. The CDR3 DNA reads as TGTGCCAGTACAGTGGCGTCCTATAATTCACCCCTCCACTTT.

This clone has just a few counts. This sequence joins TRBV4-2 and TRBJ2-7; 7 nucleotides line up with TRBD2. V trimming: 0 bases; J trimming: 1 base; junction bases outside the gene matches: 6. The CDR3 is made up of 16 amino acids. CDR1 and CDR2 from the germline V gene are LGHNA and YNFKEQ. Here the CDR3 reads CASSQDLASGSYEQYF. CDR3 sequence (DNA): TGTGCCAGCAGCCAAGATTTGGCTAGCGGATCCTACGAGCAGTACTTC.

This clone occurred once. The chain combines TRBV5-1 with TRBJ1-2; D perhaps matches TRBD1 (5 bases). The germline CDR1 and CDR2 sequences are SGHRS and YFSETQ. The CDR3 covers 13 residues. Deletions cut 7 bases from V and 7 bases from J, with 17 bases between. DNA for the CDR3: TGCGCCAGCGGCACCGGGACTCCCTCTGGCTACACCTTC. Encoded protein: CASGTGTPSGYTF.

The V call is TRBV11-3, the J call TRBJ1-2, with D hard to call. The CDR3 loop spans 12 amino acids. The germline V and J ends were trimmed by 0 bases and 7 bases, with 6 bases remaining between them. The germline V gene encodes CDR1 SGHNT and CDR2 YENEEA. The CDR3 DNA follows: TGTGCCAGCAGCTTAGATACGGCTGGCTACACCTTC. It specifies CASSLDTAGYTF.

This chain uses TRBV19 with TRBJ2-5; no definite D call. The CDR3 runs 13 residues. The V end was cut by 3 bases, the J end by 4 bases, with 9 bases between. Germline V gene sequence: CDR1 LNHDA, CDR2 SQIVND (reference sequence). The CDR3 sequence is CASSMSSGETQYF. In nucleotides, the CDR3 is TGTGCCAGTAGTATGTCCTCGGGAGAGACCCAGTACTTC.